This T cell receptor (beta chain) was recorded in a study of T cell responses to AZD1222 COVID-19 vaccine. On the study more broadly: Both about-4-week and about-12-week second-dose recipients were combined.

Repertoires were generated with immunoSEQ multiplex PCR, while TCRdb's copy carries only in-frame clones and drops some. This sample has about 130,000 clones; 70% to 90% occur once, and the top ten carry about 2%. Study-level points and caveats: Across the whole spike, CD4 TCRs peaked at regions 160-218 and 743-854. Clonal diversity was possibly underestimated; the donors were predominantly white British and more often female. After the peak T cell response, and only then, were repertoires sampled.

A note on this clone: Antigen unknown.

The material sequenced was peripheral blood, taken on day 0 of AZD1222 vaccination. The sequence was obtained from an adult in good health.

The CDR3 here is CSVGLSGGYTF. CDR3 in DNA: TGCAGCGTGGGACTTTCCGGCGGCTACACCTTC. The rearrangement uses TRBV29-1 and TRBJ1-2, with a weak D call TRBD1 (5 bases). This CDR3 spans 11 amino acids. Germline CDR1 SQVTM, CDR2 ANQGSEA. Trimming removed 6 bases at V and 8 bases at J, with 13 bases between.